The T cell receptor beta chain under discussion was sequenced for a study of blood T cell repertoires in COVID-19. In the study overall: The United States, Italy and Spain were the sources of the acute and convalescent COVID-19 samples.

Profiling relied on immunoSEQ multiplex PCR, and the TCRdb table lists in-frame clones only, not all of them. The sample records about 310,000 clones, 90% being singletons. Sequencing was done on a sample of PBMCs or T cells enriched from blood (not recorded which). The TCR was taken from a woman between 18 and 29 years old with acute COVID-19.

CDR3 sequence (DNA): TGTGCCAGTAGTAGGGGACAGGGGGCCTACGAGCAGTACTTC. It is translated as CASSRGQGAYEQYF. The rearrangement joins TRBV19 to TRBJ2-7; TRBD1 matches 11 bases. The CDR3 loop spans 14 amino acids. Germline V gene sequence: CDR1 LNHDA, CDR2 SQIVND (reference sequence). Unmatched junction bases numbered 1, after V lost 4 bases and J lost 2 bases.